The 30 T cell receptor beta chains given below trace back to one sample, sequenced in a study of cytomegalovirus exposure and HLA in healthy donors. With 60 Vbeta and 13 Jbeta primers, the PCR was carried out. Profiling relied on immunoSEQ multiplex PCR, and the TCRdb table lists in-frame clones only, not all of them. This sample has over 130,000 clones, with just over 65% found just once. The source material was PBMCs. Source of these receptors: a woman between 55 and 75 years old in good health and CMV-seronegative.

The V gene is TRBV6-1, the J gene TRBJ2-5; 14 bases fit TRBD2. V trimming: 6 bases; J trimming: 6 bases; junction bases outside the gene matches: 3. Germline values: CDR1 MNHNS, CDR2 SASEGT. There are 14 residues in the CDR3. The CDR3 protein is CASSGTSGRQTQYF. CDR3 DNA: TGTGCCAGCAGCGGGACTAGCGGGAGACAGACCCAGTACTTC.

CDR3 in amino acids: CASSLGVRGTYEQYF. CDR3 in DNA: TGTGCCAGCAGCTTAGGGGTCAGGGGGACCTACGAGCAGTACTTC. The V and J genes are TRBV7-6 and TRBJ2-7; 7 positions match TRBD1. This CDR3 is 15 amino acids long. Germline assignment: CDR1 SGHVS and CDR2 FNYEAQ. V dropped 1 base and J dropped 2; count of bases not matched to a gene: 5.

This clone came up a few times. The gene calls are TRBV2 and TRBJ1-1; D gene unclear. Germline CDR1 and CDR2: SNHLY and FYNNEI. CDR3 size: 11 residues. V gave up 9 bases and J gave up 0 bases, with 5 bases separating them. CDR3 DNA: TGTGCCAGTCAGATGAACACTGAAGCTTTCTTT. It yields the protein CASQMNTEAFF.

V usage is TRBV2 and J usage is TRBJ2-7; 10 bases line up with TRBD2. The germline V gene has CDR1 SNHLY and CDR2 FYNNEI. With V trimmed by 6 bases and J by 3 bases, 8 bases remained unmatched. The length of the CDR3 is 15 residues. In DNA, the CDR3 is TGTGCCAGCAGCCGTAGCGGGGGGTCACACTACGAGCAGTACTTC. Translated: CASSRSGGSHYEQYF.

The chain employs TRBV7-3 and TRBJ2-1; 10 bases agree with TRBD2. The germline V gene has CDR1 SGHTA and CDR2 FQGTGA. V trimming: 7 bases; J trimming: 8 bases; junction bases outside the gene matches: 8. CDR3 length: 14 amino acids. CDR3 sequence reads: CASNLAGVRHEQFF. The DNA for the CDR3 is TGTGCCAGCAACCTAGCGGGAGTACGTCATGAGCAGTTCTTC.

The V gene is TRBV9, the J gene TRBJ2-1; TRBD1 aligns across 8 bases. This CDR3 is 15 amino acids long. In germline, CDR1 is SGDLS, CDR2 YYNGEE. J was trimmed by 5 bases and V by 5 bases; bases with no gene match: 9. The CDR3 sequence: CASSSRQGTDNEQFF. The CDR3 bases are TGTGCCAGCAGTAGTCGACAGGGGACAGACAATGAGCAGTTCTTC.

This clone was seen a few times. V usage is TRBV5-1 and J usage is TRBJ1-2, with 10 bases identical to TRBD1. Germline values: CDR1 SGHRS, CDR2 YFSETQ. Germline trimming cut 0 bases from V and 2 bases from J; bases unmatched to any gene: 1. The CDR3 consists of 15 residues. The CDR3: CASSLATGGNYGYTF. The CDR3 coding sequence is TGCGCCAGCAGCTTGGCGACAGGGGGCAACTATGGCTACACCTTC.

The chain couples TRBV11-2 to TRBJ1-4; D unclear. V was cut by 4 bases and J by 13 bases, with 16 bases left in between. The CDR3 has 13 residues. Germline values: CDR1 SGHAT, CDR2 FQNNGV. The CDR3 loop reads CASSSGGFGGLFF. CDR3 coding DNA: TGTGCCAGCAGCTCTGGAGGGTTCGGCGGACTGTTTTTT. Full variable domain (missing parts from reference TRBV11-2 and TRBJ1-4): EAGVAQSPRYKIIEKRQSVAFWCNPISGHATLYWYQQILGQGPKLLIQFQNNGVVDDSQLPKDRFSAERLKGVDSTLKIQPAKLEDSAVYLCASSSGGFGGLFFGSGTQLSVL.

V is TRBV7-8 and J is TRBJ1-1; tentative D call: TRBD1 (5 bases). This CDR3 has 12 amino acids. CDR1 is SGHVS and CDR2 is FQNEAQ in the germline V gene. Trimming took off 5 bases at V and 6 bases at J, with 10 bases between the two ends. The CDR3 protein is CASSQGVAEAFF. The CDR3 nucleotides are TGTGCCAGCAGCCAAGGGGTAGCTGAAGCTTTCTTT.

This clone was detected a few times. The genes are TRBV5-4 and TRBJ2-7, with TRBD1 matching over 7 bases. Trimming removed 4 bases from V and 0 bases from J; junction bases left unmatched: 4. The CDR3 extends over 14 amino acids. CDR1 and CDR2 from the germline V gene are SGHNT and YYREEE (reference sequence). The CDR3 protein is CASSRDSFSYEQYF. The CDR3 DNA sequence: TGTGCCAGCAGCCGGGACAGTTTCTCCTACGAGCAGTACTTC. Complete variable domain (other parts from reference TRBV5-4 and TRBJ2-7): ETGVTQSPTHLIKTRGQQVTLRCSSQSGHNTVSWYQQALGQGPQFIFQYYREEENGRGNFPPRFSGLQFPNYSSELNVNALELDDSALYLCASSRDSFSYEQYFGPGTRLTVT.

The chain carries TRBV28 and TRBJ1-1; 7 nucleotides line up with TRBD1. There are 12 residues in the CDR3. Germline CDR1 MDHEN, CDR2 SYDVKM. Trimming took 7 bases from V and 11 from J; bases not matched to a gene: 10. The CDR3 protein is CASNLGQVPAFF. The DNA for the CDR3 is TGTGCCAGCAACCTCGGACAGGTTCCGGCTTTCTTT.

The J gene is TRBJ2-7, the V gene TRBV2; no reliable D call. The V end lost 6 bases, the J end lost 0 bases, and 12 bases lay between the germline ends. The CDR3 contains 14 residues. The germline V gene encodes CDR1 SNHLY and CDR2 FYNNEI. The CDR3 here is CASREQVFSYEQYF. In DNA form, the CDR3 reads TGTGCCAGCAGAGAGCAGGTTTTCTCCTACGAGCAGTACTTC.

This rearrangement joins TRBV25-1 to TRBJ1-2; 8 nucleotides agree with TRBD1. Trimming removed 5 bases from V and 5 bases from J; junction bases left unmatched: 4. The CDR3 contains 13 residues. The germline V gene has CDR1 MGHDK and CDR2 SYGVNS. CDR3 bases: TGTGCCAGCAGTAACACAGGGGGATATGGCTACACCTTC. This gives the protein CASSNTGGYGYTF.

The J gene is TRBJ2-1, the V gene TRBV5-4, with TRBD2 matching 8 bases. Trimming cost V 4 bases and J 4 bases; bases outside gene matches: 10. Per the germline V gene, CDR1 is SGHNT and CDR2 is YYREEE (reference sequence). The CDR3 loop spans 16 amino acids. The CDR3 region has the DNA TGTGCCAGCAGCCCCCTGGCCCAGCGGGGGTACAATGAGCAGTTCTTC. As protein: CASSPLAQRGYNEQFF.

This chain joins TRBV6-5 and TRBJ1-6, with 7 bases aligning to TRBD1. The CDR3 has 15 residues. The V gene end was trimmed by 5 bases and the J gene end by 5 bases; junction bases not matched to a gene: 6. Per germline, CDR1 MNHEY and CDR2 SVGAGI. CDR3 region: CASSHLGTDNSPLHF. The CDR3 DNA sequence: TGTGCCAGCAGTCACCTGGGGACAGATAATTCACCCCTCCACTTT.

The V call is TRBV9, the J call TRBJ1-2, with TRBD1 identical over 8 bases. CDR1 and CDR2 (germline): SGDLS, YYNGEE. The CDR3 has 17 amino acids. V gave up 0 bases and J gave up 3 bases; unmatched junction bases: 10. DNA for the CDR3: TGTGCCAGCAGCGTAGCTACAGGGGGGGGCTATCACTATGGCTACACCTTC. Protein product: CASSVATGGGYHYGYTF.

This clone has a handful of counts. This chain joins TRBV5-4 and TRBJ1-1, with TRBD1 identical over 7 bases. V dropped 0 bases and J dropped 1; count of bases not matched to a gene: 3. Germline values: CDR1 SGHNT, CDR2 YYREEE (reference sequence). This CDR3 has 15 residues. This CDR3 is CASSLEDRRNTEAFF. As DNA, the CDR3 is TGTGCCAGCAGCTTGGAGGACAGGCGGAACACTGAAGCTTTCTTT.

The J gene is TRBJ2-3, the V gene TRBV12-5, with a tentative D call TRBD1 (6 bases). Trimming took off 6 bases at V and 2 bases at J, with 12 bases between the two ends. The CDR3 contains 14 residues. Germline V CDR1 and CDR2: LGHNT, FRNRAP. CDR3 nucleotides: TGTGCTAGTGGCGAAACAGGGTTCACAGATACGCAGTATTTT. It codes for CASGETGFTDTQYF.

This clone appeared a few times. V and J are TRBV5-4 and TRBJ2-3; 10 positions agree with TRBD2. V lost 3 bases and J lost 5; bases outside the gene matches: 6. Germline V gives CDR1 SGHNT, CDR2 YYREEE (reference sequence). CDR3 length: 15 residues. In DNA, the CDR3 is TGTGCCAGCAGCTCACTAGCGGGAAAAGTAGATACGCAGTATTTT. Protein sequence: CASSSLAGKVDTQYF.

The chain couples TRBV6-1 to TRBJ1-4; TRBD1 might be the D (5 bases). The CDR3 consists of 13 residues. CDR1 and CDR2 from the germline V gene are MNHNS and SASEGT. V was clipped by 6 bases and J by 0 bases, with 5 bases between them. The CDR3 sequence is CASSRATNEKLFF. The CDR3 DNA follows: TGTGCCAGCAGCAGGGCAACTAATGAAAAACTGTTTTTT.

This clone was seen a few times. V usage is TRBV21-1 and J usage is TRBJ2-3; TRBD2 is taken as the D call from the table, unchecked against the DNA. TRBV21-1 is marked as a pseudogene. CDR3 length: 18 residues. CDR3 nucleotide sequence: TGTGCCAGCACCCCAGGGACTAGCGGGGTCGGGAACACAGATACGCAGTATTTT. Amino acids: CASTPGTSGVGNTDTQYF.

This CDR3 is CASSIDWHSSSGANVLTF. CDR3 sequence (DNA): TGTGCCAGTAGTATAGATTGGCACAGCTCCTCTGGGGCCAACGTCCTGACTTTC. This chain uses TRBV19 with TRBJ2-6; D unresolved. This CDR3 has 18 amino acids. Germline loops: CDR1 LNHDA, CDR2 SQIVND (reference sequence). V gave up 0 bases and J gave up 0 bases, with 12 bases separating them.

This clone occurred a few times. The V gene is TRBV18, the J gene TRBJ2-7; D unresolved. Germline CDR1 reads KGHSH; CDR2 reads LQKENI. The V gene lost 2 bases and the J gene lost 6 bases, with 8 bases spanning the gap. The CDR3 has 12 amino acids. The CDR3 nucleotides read TGTGCCAGCTCACCAATTACGGGCGAGCAGTACTTC. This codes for CASSPITGEQYF.

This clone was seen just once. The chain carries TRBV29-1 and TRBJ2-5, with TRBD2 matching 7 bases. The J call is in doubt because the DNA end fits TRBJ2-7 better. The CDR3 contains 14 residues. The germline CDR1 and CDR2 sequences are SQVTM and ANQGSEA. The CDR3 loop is CSAAELADSYEQYF. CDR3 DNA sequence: TGCAGCGCCGCGGAGCTAGCGGATTCCTACGAGCAGTACTTC.

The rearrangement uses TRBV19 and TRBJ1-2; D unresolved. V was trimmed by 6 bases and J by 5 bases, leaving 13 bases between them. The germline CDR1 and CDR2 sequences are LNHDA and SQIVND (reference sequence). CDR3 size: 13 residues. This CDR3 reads CASSPLVRYGYTF. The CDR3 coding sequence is TGTGCCAGTAGCCCCCTCGTGAGGTATGGCTACACCTTC.

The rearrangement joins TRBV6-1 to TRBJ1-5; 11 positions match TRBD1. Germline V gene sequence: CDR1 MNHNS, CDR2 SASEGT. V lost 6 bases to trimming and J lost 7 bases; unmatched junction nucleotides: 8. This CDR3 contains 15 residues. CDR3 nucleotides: TGTGCCAGCAGGGGGACAGGGGGAGGAAGGCAGCCCCAGCATTTT. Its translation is CASRGTGGGRQPQHF.

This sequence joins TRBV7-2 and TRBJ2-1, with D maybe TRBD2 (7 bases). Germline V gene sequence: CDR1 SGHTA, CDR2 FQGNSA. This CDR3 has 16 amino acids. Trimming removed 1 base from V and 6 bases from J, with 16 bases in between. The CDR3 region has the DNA TGTGCCAGCAGCTTAGTGGGCGGGGGCCTGATCAATGAGCAGTTCTTC. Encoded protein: CASSLVGGGLINEQFF.

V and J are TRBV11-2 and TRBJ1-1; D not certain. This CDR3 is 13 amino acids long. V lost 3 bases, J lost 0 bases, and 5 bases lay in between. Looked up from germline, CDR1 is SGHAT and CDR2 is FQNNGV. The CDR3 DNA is TGTGCCAGCAGCTTGTGGCTGAACACTGAAGCTTTCTTT. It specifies CASSLWLNTEAFF. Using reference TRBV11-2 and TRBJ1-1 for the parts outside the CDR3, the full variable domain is EAGVAQSPRYKIIEKRQSVAFWCNPISGHATLYWYQQILGQGPKLLIQFQNNGVVDDSQLPKDRFSAERLKGVDSTLKIQPAKLEDSAVYLCASSLWLNTEAFFGQGTRLTVV.

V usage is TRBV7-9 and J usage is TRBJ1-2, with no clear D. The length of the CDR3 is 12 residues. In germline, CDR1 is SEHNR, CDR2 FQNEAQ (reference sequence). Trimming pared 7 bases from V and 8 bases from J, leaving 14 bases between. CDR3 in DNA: TGTGCCAGCACCCGGGGATATGACGGCTACACCTTC. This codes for CASTRGYDGYTF.

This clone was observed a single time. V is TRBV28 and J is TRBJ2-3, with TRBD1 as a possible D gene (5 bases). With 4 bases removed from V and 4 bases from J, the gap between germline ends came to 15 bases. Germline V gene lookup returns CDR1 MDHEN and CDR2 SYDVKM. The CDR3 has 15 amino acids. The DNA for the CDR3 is TGTGCCAGCAGTTCCAGGGCTTTTGTTCCAGATACGCAGTATTTT. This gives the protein CASSSRAFVPDTQYF.